One sample yielded the 12 T cell receptor beta chains listed below, sequenced in a study of blood T cells in healthy people across ages. A second PCR, run for about 7 to 12 cycles, used a sample-barcoded 5' primer plus a J-beta primer mix. TCRdb processed the 5' RACE reads anew with MiXCR; each CDR3 protein has one entry. The data contain around 1,700,000 distinct CDR3 sequences, 28% of them singletons. Sequencing was performed on blood. These receptors were taken from a woman aged 25 to 45 in good health.

This clonotype showed up many times. The rearrangement uses TRBV2 and TRBJ2-5; unclear D gene. The CDR3 has 14 residues. The V end was cut by 6 bases, the J end by 1 base, with 12 bases between. Germline CDR1 SNHLY, CDR2 FYNNEI. The CDR3 DNA reads TGTGCCAGCAGAAGGTTTGACTTCCAAGAGACCCAGTACTTC. As protein: CASRRFDFQETQYF.

Concerning this clonotype: At one boundary the junction diverges from the germline segment, which might be a read error. V usage is TRBV9 and J usage is TRBJ2-7, with D possibly matching TRBD2 (6 bases). Germline CDR1 reads SGDLS; CDR2 reads YYNGEE. The CDR3 has 17 amino acids. The CDR3 DNA reads as TGTGCCGGCAGCGAAAATCCCGGGACTCCGAGCTCCTACGAGCAGTACTTC. Residues: CAGSENPGTPSSYEQYF.

This clonotype has ten or more counts. The chain links TRBV7-9 to TRBJ2-5, with D unresolved. This CDR3 contains 12 residues. Germline loops: CDR1 SEHNR, CDR2 FQNEAQ (reference sequence). The V gene lost 5 bases and the J gene lost 5 bases, with 9 bases spanning the gap. As DNA, the CDR3 is TGTGCCAGCAGCACCCTTGCGGAGACCCAGTACTTC. It yields the protein CASSTLAETQYF.

The chain employs TRBV12-3 or TRBV12-4 and TRBJ1-5; D unresolved. The CDR3 spans 18 residues. The germline V and J ends were trimmed by 0 bases and 0 bases, with 15 bases remaining between them. DNA for the CDR3: TGTGCCAGCAGTTTAGCTCTGCTCCCGAGCAATAGCAATCAGCCCCAGCATTTT. Protein sequence: CASSLALLPSNSNQPQHF.

CDR3 sequence reads: CASSQVGLAAGSYNEQFF. CDR3 coding DNA: TGCGCCAGCAGCCAAGTGGGACTAGCGGCCGGATCCTACAATGAGCAGTTCTTC. V and J are TRBV4-1 and TRBJ2-1; 11 nucleotides align to TRBD2. Germline trimming cut 1 base from V and 1 base from J; bases unmatched to any gene: 6. CDR1 and CDR2 from the germline V gene are MGHRA and YSYEKL. There are 18 residues in the CDR3.

This clonotype occurred a few times. The V gene is TRBV9, the J gene TRBJ2-5; 9 bases are shared with TRBD2. V lost 2 bases, J lost 4 bases, and 6 bases stayed unmatched. Per the germline V gene, CDR1 is SGDLS and CDR2 is YYNGEE. The CDR3 runs to 15 residues. CDR3 nucleotide sequence: TGTGCCAGCAGCGTCGAAGAGGGACTAGCAGAGACCCAGTACTTC. As protein: CASSVEEGLAETQYF.

The V and J genes are TRBV5-1 and TRBJ2-7; D is perhaps TRBD1 (8 bases). There are 18 residues in the CDR3. Germline CDR1 reads SGHRS; CDR2 reads YFSETQ. V was cut by 7 bases and J by 3 bases, with 29 bases left in between. The CDR3 here is CASQQGGTPYWFDYEQYF. The DNA of the CDR3 is TGCGCCAGCCAACAGGGGGGGACTCCCTACTGGTTCGACTACGAGCAGTACTTC.

In regard to this clonotype: One end of the junction varies from germline; a read error may be responsible. CDR3 nucleotide sequence: TGCGCCAGCAGCACCTCTTCAGGGACAGGAAGCTCTGGGGCCAACATCCTGACTTTC. This codes for CASSTSSGTGSSGANILTF. The V gene is TRBV5-1, the J gene TRBJ2-6; TRBD1 agrees at 8 bases. From germline, CDR1 is SGHRS and CDR2 YFSETQ. The CDR3 is 19 residues long.

A few counts support this clonotype. CDR3 bases: TGTGCCACCACGACAGGGGGATTCAATGAGCAGTTCTTC. As protein: CATTTGGFNEQFF. V is TRBV12-3 or TRBV12-4 and J is TRBJ2-1, with 9 bases aligning to TRBD1. The CDR3 length is 13 residues. V shed 10 bases and J 6 bases; nucleotides not matched to a gene: 7.

There are many counts of this clonotype. The chain links TRBV14 to TRBJ2-7, with 10 nucleotides matching TRBD2. Germline lookup yields CDR1 SGHDN and CDR2 FVKESK. Trimming at V came to 4 bases and at J to 5 bases, leaving 8 bases not matched to a gene. The CDR3 has 15 residues. Here the CDR3 DNA reads TGTGCCAGCAGCCCGCGTCTAGCGGGGGTTGACGAGCAGTACTTC. Amino acids: CASSPRLAGVDEQYF.

This clonotype was found a few times. V is TRBV6-2 or TRBV6-3 and J is TRBJ2-1; 9 positions match TRBD2. Germline-derived CDR1 and CDR2 are MNHEY and SVGEGT. V lost 0 bases and J lost 8; bases outside the gene matches: 5. The length of the CDR3 is 15 residues. In DNA, the CDR3 is TGTGCCAGCAGTTACTCCCCTAGCGGGGCCGATGAGCAGTTCTTC. It translates to CASSYSPSGADEQFF.

This clonotype was observed a handful of times. V usage is TRBV9 and J usage is TRBJ2-3; D ambiguous. The germline gives CDR1 SGDLS, CDR2 YYNGEE. Trimming took 0 bases from V and 0 from J, leaving 11 bases between them. This CDR3 has 16 amino acids. The CDR3 reads CASSVAWRSSTDTQYF. In nucleotides, the CDR3 is TGTGCCAGCAGCGTAGCGTGGCGGTCTAGCACAGATACGCAGTATTTT.